These 16 T cell receptor beta chains share one sample of origin, sequenced in a study of T cells after yellow fever vaccination. TCRdb itself ran the 5' RACE reads through MiXCR, one entry per CDR3 protein. This sample carries about 310,000 distinct CDR3 sequences, 3.6% of them seen once, and the ten largest clones take about 25%. Sample: PBMCs, taken on the day of the yellow fever booster vaccination. The source is a man aged 18 to 30 who received the YFV17D yellow fever vaccine.

The genes are TRBV7-2 and TRBJ2-3; possible D gene TRBD2, 5 bases. Between the trimmed V and J ends, which lost 4 bases and 5 bases, there was a span of 13 bases. Germline lookup yields CDR1 SGHTA and CDR2 FQGNSA. The CDR3 is 14 amino acids. As DNA, the CDR3 is TGTGCCAGCAGCTCCCTGGGAGTGAGAGATACGCAGTATTTT. This codes for CASSSLGVRDTQYF.

The rearrangement joins TRBV5-4 to TRBJ2-7; D perhaps matches TRBD1 (5 bases). The CDR3 is 14 residues long. Trimming stripped 4 bases from V and 5 bases from J, with 16 bases between. Germline CDR1 is SGHNT and CDR2 is YYREEE (reference sequence). The CDR3 DNA reads as TGTGCCAGCAGCCCGACGAGGCAGGGTGACGAGCAGTACGTC. It yields the protein CASSPTRQGDEQYV.

This clonotype was counted ten times or more. The genes are TRBV6-5 and TRBJ2-1, with D possibly TRBD2 on 5 matching bases. The CDR3 extends over 13 amino acids. Germline V CDR1 and CDR2: MNHEY, SVGAGI. Trimming removed 5 bases from V and 10 bases from J, with 15 bases in between. CDR3 sequence: CASSHGVNGEQFF. CDR3 coding DNA: TGTGCCAGCAGTCACGGGGTCAACGGAGAGCAGTTCTTC.

This clonotype has a handful of counts. The V call is TRBV29-1, the J call TRBJ1-1; maybe TRBD1 (5 bases). Trimming cost V 4 bases and J 4 bases, with 13 bases left between them. CDR3 length: 13 residues. Germline CDR1 and CDR2: SQVTM and ANQGSEA. DNA for the CDR3: TGCAGCGTTGCGCTCGTCCAGGGCACTGAAGCTTTCTTT. The encoded protein is CSVALVQGTEAFF.

Many counts were recorded for this clonotype. V is TRBV4-3 and J is TRBJ1-2; D gene uncertain. Deletions cut 0 bases from V and 3 bases from J, with 5 bases between. This CDR3 has 13 residues. The germline V gene encodes CDR1 LGHNA and CDR2 YSLEER. CDR3 bases: TGCGCCAGCAGCCAAGACCTCGACTATGGCTACACCTTC. Amino acids: CASSQDLDYGYTF.

This clonotype has a count of ten or more. The chain combines TRBV10-3 with TRBJ1-5; possible D gene TRBD1, 6 bases. Germline CDR1 and CDR2: ENHRY and SYGVKD. This CDR3 region has 14 residues. V was pared by 4 bases and J by 7 bases, with 14 bases between. The CDR3 is CAISAGTGGQPQHF. Here the CDR3 DNA reads TGTGCCATCAGTGCCGGGACCGGGGGCCAGCCCCAGCATTTT.

This clonotype was detected many times. The V and J genes are TRBV18 and TRBJ2-5; D ambiguous. The germline V gene encodes CDR1 KGHSH and CDR2 LQKENI. The V end lost 0 bases, the J end lost 5 bases, and 10 bases lay between the germline ends. The CDR3 length is 14 residues. CDR3 residues: CASSPPRSWETQYF. The CDR3 coding sequence is TGTGCCAGCTCACCACCGAGGTCGTGGGAGACCCAGTACTTC.

This clonotype was found a few times. The chain is built from TRBV7-2 and TRBJ2-5; D is uncertain. V lost 1 base and J 7 bases, leaving 4 bases between the germline ends. CDR1 is SGHTA and CDR2 is FQGNSA in the germline V gene. The CDR3 covers 11 residues. Written as DNA, the CDR3 is TGTGCCAGCAGCTTAGAGGTGACCCAGTACTTC. The encoded protein is CASSLEVTQYF. The whole variable domain, filled in from reference TRBV7-2 and TRBJ2-5, reads GAGVSQSPSNKVTEKGKDVELRCDPISGHTALYWYRQSLGQGLEFLIYFQGNSAPDKSGLPSDRFSAERTGGSVSTLTIQRTQQEDSAVYLCASSLEVTQYFGPGTRLLVL.

This clonotype was seen at least ten times. The gene calls are TRBV11-2 and TRBJ2-7; TRBD1 matches 8 bases. J gave up 7 bases and V 3 bases, and 5 bases lay outside the gene matches. CDR1 SGHAT and CDR2 FQNNGV come from the germline V gene. The CDR3 runs to 13 residues. The CDR3 spells CASSLTGALEQYF. The CDR3 nucleotides are TGTGCCAGCAGCTTGACAGGGGCCTTGGAGCAGTACTTC.

This clonotype was seen repeatedly, ten times or more. This chain uses TRBV3-1 with TRBJ2-1; D remains ambiguous. Deletions cut 4 bases from V and 8 bases from J, with 12 bases between. The CDR3 consists of 13 residues. CDR1 and CDR2 (germline): LGHDT, YNNKEL (reference sequence). The CDR3 loop is CASSPFPWDEQFF. DNA for the CDR3: TGTGCCAGCAGCCCTTTTCCCTGGGATGAGCAGTTCTTC.

The V gene is TRBV20-1, the J gene TRBJ2-6, with D possibly matching TRBD1 (6 bases). CDR1 is DFQATT, CDR2 SNEGSKA, per germline (reference sequence). The length of the CDR3 is 12 residues. CDR3 coding DNA: TGCAGCGGACAGTCTGGGGCCAACGTCCTGACTTTC. It specifies CSGQSGANVLTF.

This chain uses TRBV20-1 with TRBJ2-3; 8 nucleotides match TRBD2. CDR3 length: 14 residues. The V gene's germline CDR1 is DFQATT and CDR2 SNEGSKA (reference sequence). The junction had 6 bases not matched to a gene; V was cut back by 3 bases and J by 4 bases. In DNA, the CDR3 is TGCAGTGCTAGGCCCGGGGGGGCTGCAGATACGCAGTATTTT. Translated, it gives CSARPGGAADTQYF.

In this sample, this clonotype turned up many times. The chain carries TRBV19 and TRBJ1-1, with 7 nucleotides matching TRBD1. Germline trimming cut 7 bases from V and 8 bases from J; bases unmatched to any gene: 10. The CDR3 consists of 13 residues. The germline V gene has CDR1 LNHDA and CDR2 SQIVND (reference sequence). CDR3 sequence reads: CASIQGTVAEAFF. Written as DNA, the CDR3 is TGTGCCAGTATTCAGGGGACAGTGGCCGAAGCTTTCTTT.

In its sample, this clonotype was seen a few times. J is TRBJ2-1 and V is TRBV18, with no clear D. CDR1 is KGHSH and CDR2 is LQKENI in the germline V gene. The CDR3 runs 14 residues. V lost 0 bases and J 5 bases, leaving 8 bases between the germline ends. CDR3 sequence: CASSPPQTHNEQFF. The DNA for the CDR3 is TGTGCCAGCTCACCACCCCAGACCCACAATGAGCAGTTCTTC.

This clonotype came up many times. The chain recombines TRBV12-3 or TRBV12-4 with TRBJ2-1; unclear D gene. The CDR3 contains 13 residues. Trimming left V 3 bases short and J 6 bases short, with 9 bases between. CDR3 loop: CASSFLVPNEQFF. The CDR3 DNA sequence: TGTGCCAGCAGTTTTCTGGTTCCCAATGAGCAGTTCTTC.

This clonotype turned up a few times. The V call is TRBV29-1, the J call TRBJ2-3, with D maybe TRBD1 (6 bases). Trimming shortened V by 7 bases and J by 1 base, and 12 bases separated the two germline ends. Germline CDR1 is SQVTM and CDR2 is ANQGSEA. This CDR3 has 13 amino acids. The CDR3 sequence: CSGARQGTDTQYF. The CDR3 nucleotides are TGCAGCGGCGCGAGACAGGGCACAGATACGCAGTATTTT.